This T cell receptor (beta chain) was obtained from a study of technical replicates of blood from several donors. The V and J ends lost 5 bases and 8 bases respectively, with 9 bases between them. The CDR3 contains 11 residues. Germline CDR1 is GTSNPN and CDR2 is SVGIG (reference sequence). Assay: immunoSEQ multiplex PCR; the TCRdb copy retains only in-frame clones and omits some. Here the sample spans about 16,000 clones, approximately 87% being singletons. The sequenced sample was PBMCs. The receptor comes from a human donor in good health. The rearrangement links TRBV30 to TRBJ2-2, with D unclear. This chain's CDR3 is CAWEESGELFF. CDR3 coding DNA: TGTGCCTGGGAGGAGTCAGGGGAGCTGTTTTTT. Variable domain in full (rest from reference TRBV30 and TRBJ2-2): SQTIHQWPATLVQPVGSPLSLECTVEGTSNPNLYWYRQAAGRGLQLLFYSVGIGQISSEVPQNLSASRPQDRQFILSSKKLLLSDSGFYLCAWEESGELFFGEGSRLTVL.